The text below deals with one TCR beta chain. The antigen remains undetermined. The conserved closing phenylalanine or tryptophan is absent in this CDR3, likely reflecting a read error. TCRdb reanalysed the RT-PCR reads using MiXCR and keeps one entry per CDR3 protein. The repertoire holds 590,000 or so distinct CDR3 sequences, with 14% as singletons. This entry belongs to a study of response to subunit inactivated influenza vaccine. General study findings and limits: The authors put forward the suggestion that each seasonal influenza vaccination may bring in only a limited number of new T cells.

The receptor was isolated from a man between 50 and 59 years old who received an inactivated influenza vaccine. The specimen comprised PBMCs from blood, sampled around 14 days before vaccination.

Written as DNA, the CDR3 is TGTGCCAGCAACCCTAGCGGGGGCTGGCTGGAGACCCAGTACTAC. Translating it yields CASNPSGGWLETQYY. The chain couples TRBV5-5 to TRBJ2-5; 10 bases align to TRBD2. V shed 6 bases and J 5 bases; nucleotides not matched to a gene: 10. Germline V CDR1 and CDR2: SGHKS, YYEKEE (reference sequence). The CDR3 is 15 amino acids.